This T cell receptor (beta chain) derives from a study of cytomegalovirus exposure and HLA in healthy donors. It was with 60 Vbeta and 13 Jbeta primers that the PCR ran. TCRdb's table, derived via immunoSEQ multiplex PCR, lists solely in-frame clones and lacks some. The profile covers around 160,000 clones, with roughly 88% appearing a single time and approximately 1.4% taken by the ten largest. This clone was detected only a few times. Its antigen is unidentified. The CDR3 has 12 residues. Per the germline V gene, CDR1 is SGHRS and CDR2 is YFSETQ. The germline V and J ends were trimmed by 0 bases and 3 bases, with 4 bases remaining between them. General study findings and limits: In a later analysis, HLA-C alleles had the fewest associated TCRs, DRB1 alleles the most.

The material sequenced was PBMCs. The J gene is TRBJ2-7, the V gene TRBV5-1; D call uncertain. This clonotype was obtained from a woman in her late teens or twenties in good health and CMV-seronegative. The CDR3 spells CASSLDFYEQYF. CDR3 DNA: TGCGCCAGCAGCTTGGACTTCTACGAGCAGTACTTC.